This TCR beta chain was documented in a study of blood T cell repertoires in COVID-19. Across the study: Sample material is recorded as cDNA or gDNA derived from T cells, B-cell-depleted T cells, or PBMCs.

The protocol was immunoSEQ multiplex PCR, while the TCRdb copy is restricted to in-frame clones and leaves out a portion. The repertoire holds under 450,000 clones, more than 75% seen once, with 0.85% to 1.3% in the top ten. Germline lookup yields CDR1 MGHRA and CDR2 YSYEKL. Trimming shortened V by 1 base and J by 0 bases, and 7 bases separated the two germline ends. The CDR3 has 14 amino acids. The specimen was peripheral blood. The source is a human donor with acute or convalescent COVID-19. The donor label of this sample is uncertain. V usage is TRBV4-1 and J usage is TRBJ2-7; TRBD1 might be the D (5 bases). The CDR3 nucleotides are TGCGCCAGCAGCCAAGGACAGATCTCCTACGAGCAGTACTTC. This translates into CASSQGQISYEQYF.